These T cell receptor beta chains were read from a single sample in a study of T cells in Graves' hyperthyroidism and ophthalmopathy. TCRdb analysed the multiplex PCR reads with MiXCR anew, one entry per CDR3 protein. The table has roughly 420,000 distinct CDR3 sequences, around a sixth seen once. Sequences were obtained from blood. The receptors derive from a woman aged 18-35 years with Graves' hyperthyroidism. Both conserved end residues are part of each CDR3. The order of the fields is D gene, clone size, CDR3 length, J gene, V gene, CDR3 DNA, CDR3 protein. A D gene is named only where the DNA matches it firmly. Not every row has a clone size; where given, it reads once, few, many or a size class.

d_call: -; clone_size: few; cdr3_length: 16; j_call: TRBJ2-5; v_call: TRBV16; cdr3_nt: TGTGCCAGCAGCCAAACAACAGGGACGTACCAAGAGACCCAGTACTTC; cdr3_aa: CASSQTTGTYQETQYF
d_call: -; clone_size: -; cdr3_length: 16; j_call: TRBJ1-3; v_call: TRBV29-1; cdr3_nt: TGCAGCGTTGGGGGGGGCCCTCTTGGCTCTGGAAACACCATATATTTT; cdr3_aa: CSVGGGPLGSGNTIYF
d_call: -; clone_size: many; cdr3_length: 12; j_call: TRBJ2-5; v_call: TRBV2; cdr3_nt: TGTGCCAGCAGTGCTGGGCGAGAGACCCAGTACTTC; cdr3_aa: CASSAGRETQYF
d_call: -; clone_size: -; cdr3_length: 14; j_call: TRBJ1-2; v_call: TRBV12-3/TRBV12-4; cdr3_nt: TGTGCCAGCAGTTTACGCGGGACGCCGGGCGGCTACACCTTC; cdr3_aa: CASSLRGTPGGYTF
d_call: -; clone_size: many; cdr3_length: 14; j_call: TRBJ1-1; v_call: TRBV2; cdr3_nt: TGTGCCAGCAGTGAAGAAATGCTTCACACTGAAGCTTTCTTT; cdr3_aa: CASSEEMLHTEAFF
d_call: -; clone_size: -; cdr3_length: 17; j_call: TRBJ1-6; v_call: TRBV6-6; cdr3_nt: TGTGCCAGCAGTTACTCGAATCGGGTAGAATATAATTCACCCCTCCACTTT; cdr3_aa: CASSYSNRVEYNSPLHF
d_call: TRBD2; clone_size: once; cdr3_length: 16; j_call: TRBJ2-6; v_call: TRBV5-5; cdr3_nt: TGTGCCAGCAGCTTGGGCCGGGGGGCTGGGGCCAACGTCCTGACTTTC; cdr3_aa: CASSLGRGAGANVLTF
d_call: TRBD1; clone_size: few; cdr3_length: 12; j_call: TRBJ1-1; v_call: TRBV6-6; cdr3_nt: TGTGCCAGCAGTTACGGGCTCAGGGGGTTCATCTTT; cdr3_aa: CASSYGLRGFIF
d_call: -; clone_size: -; cdr3_length: 11; j_call: TRBJ2-1; v_call: TRBV24-1; cdr3_nt: TGTGCCACCAGTGATTTCAATGAGCAGTTCTTC; cdr3_aa: CATSDFNEQFF
d_call: TRBD2; clone_size: many; cdr3_length: 14; j_call: TRBJ2-1; v_call: TRBV20-1; cdr3_nt: TGCAGTGCTAGTCCTAGCGGAGCTTACAATGAGCAGTTCTTC; cdr3_aa: CSASPSGAYNEQFF
d_call: TRBD2; clone_size: few; cdr3_length: 16; j_call: TRBJ2-1; v_call: TRBV9; cdr3_nt: TGTGCCAGCAGCTCCTGGACTAGCGGGAGTGGAAATGAGCAGTTCTTC; cdr3_aa: CASSSWTSGSGNEQFF
d_call: -; clone_size: many; cdr3_length: 12; j_call: TRBJ2-3; v_call: TRBV7-2; cdr3_nt: TGTGCCAGCAGCTTAGTGAGGGATACGCAGTATTTT; cdr3_aa: CASSLVRDTQYF
d_call: TRBD1; clone_size: few; cdr3_length: 16; j_call: TRBJ1-2; v_call: TRBV29-1; cdr3_nt: TGCAGCGTCCGGGACAGGGTCCACCCCGTCAGTTATGGCTACACCTTC; cdr3_aa: CSVRDRVHPVSYGYTF
d_call: -; clone_size: few; cdr3_length: 18; j_call: TRBJ1-2; v_call: TRBV12-5; cdr3_nt: TGTGCTAGTGGTTTGGTACTCGGCGGGGATGGGACTAACTATGGCTACACCTTC; cdr3_aa: CASGLVLGGDGTNYGYTF
d_call: TRBD2; clone_size: once; cdr3_length: 16; j_call: TRBJ2-3; v_call: TRBV2; cdr3_nt: TGTGCCAGCAGAGACGGACTAGCGGGGGGCGCAGATACGCAGTATTTT; cdr3_aa: CASRDGLAGGADTQYF
d_call: -; clone_size: many; cdr3_length: 15; j_call: TRBJ2-2; v_call: TRBV28; cdr3_nt: TGTGCCAGCAGTTTGGTCAGGGGGAACACCGGGGAGCTGTTTTTT; cdr3_aa: CASSLVRGNTGELFF
d_call: -; clone_size: many; cdr3_length: 13; j_call: TRBJ1-1; v_call: TRBV6-1; cdr3_nt: TGTGCCAGCACTGTCTCTTCGGACACTGAAGCTTTCTTT; cdr3_aa: CASTVSSDTEAFF
d_call: -; clone_size: few; cdr3_length: 14; j_call: TRBJ1-2; v_call: TRBV5-1; cdr3_nt: TGCGCCAGCAGCTTGGCCTTAGGAGAGTATGGCTACACCTTC; cdr3_aa: CASSLALGEYGYTF
d_call: TRBD2; clone_size: many; cdr3_length: 20; j_call: TRBJ2-6; v_call: TRBV28; cdr3_nt: TGTGCCAGCAGTTTAATATTCGGGGCGGGAGGCCCCTCTGGGGCCAACGTCCTGACTTTC; cdr3_aa: CASSLIFGAGGPSGANVLTF
d_call: -; clone_size: many; cdr3_length: 15; j_call: TRBJ1-6; v_call: TRBV6-1; cdr3_nt: TGTGCCAGCACCCAAGGGTGGGGCCCCAAGTCACCCCTCCACTTT; cdr3_aa: CASTQGWGPKSPLHF
d_call: TRBD1; clone_size: few; cdr3_length: 18; j_call: TRBJ2-1; v_call: TRBV10-3; cdr3_nt: TGTGCCATCAGTGGACCCGTGGGGACAGGCCTCTCCTACAATGAGCAGTTCTTC; cdr3_aa: CAISGPVGTGLSYNEQFF
d_call: -; clone_size: -; cdr3_length: 14; j_call: TRBJ1-2; v_call: TRBV7-2; cdr3_nt: TGTGCCAGCAGCCCCGGGACCGAACACTATGGCTACACCTTC; cdr3_aa: CASSPGTEHYGYTF
d_call: TRBD2; clone_size: many; cdr3_length: 20; j_call: TRBJ2-1; v_call: TRBV12-3/TRBV12-4; cdr3_nt: TGTGCCAGCAGTTTATTCTTAAGGGGACTAGGCTTTCGGTCCTACAATGAGCAGTTCTTC; cdr3_aa: CASSLFLRGLGFRSYNEQFF
d_call: -; clone_size: -; cdr3_length: 13; j_call: TRBJ1-2; v_call: TRBV10-3; cdr3_nt: TGTGCCATCAGTGAGTCCAGGGGCTATGGCTACACCTTC; cdr3_aa: CAISESRGYGYTF
d_call: TRBD1; clone_size: few; cdr3_length: 15; j_call: TRBJ1-4; v_call: TRBV28; cdr3_nt: TGTGCCAGCACCGCAGTGGGACAGTCTCACATCAAACTGTTTTTT; cdr3_aa: CASTAVGQSHIKLFF
d_call: TRBD1; clone_size: many; cdr3_length: 16; j_call: TRBJ2-7; v_call: TRBV12-3/TRBV12-4; cdr3_nt: TGTGCCAGCAGCCCTACGGGACAGGGGATAGAGTACGAGCAGTACTTC; cdr3_aa: CASSPTGQGIEYEQYF
d_call: -; clone_size: -; cdr3_length: 16; j_call: TRBJ1-3; v_call: TRBV4-2; cdr3_nt: TGTGCCAGCAGCCAAGAAGGAGGCCTCCTCGGGGACACCATATATTTT; cdr3_aa: CASSQEGGLLGDTIYF
d_call: -; clone_size: many; cdr3_length: 13; j_call: TRBJ1-1; v_call: TRBV20-1; cdr3_nt: TGCAGTGTTCGTTCTCAAGGAAGCACTGAAGCTTTCTTT; cdr3_aa: CSVRSQGSTEAFF
d_call: -; clone_size: many; cdr3_length: 16; j_call: TRBJ2-7; v_call: TRBV29-1; cdr3_nt: TGCAGCGTTGACGCGATGGACGGGAAAGGGTCCTACGAGCAGTACTTC; cdr3_aa: CSVDAMDGKGSYEQYF
d_call: -; clone_size: many; cdr3_length: 14; j_call: TRBJ2-2; v_call: TRBV18; cdr3_nt: TGTGCCAGCTCTCGGGACTTCGACACCGGGGAGCTGTTTTTT; cdr3_aa: CASSRDFDTGELFF
d_call: -; clone_size: many; cdr3_length: 14; j_call: TRBJ2-7; v_call: TRBV6-2/TRBV6-3; cdr3_nt: TGTGCCAGCAGCCTTGAAGGAGGGGCCTACGAGCAGTACTTC; cdr3_aa: CASSLEGGAYEQYF
d_call: TRBD1; clone_size: -; cdr3_length: 18; j_call: TRBJ2-3; v_call: TRBV4-3; cdr3_nt: TGCGCCAGCAGCCAAGGGACTCAGGGGGATTTAGGCGCAGATACGCAGTATTTT; cdr3_aa: CASSQGTQGDLGADTQYF
d_call: TRBD1; clone_size: -; cdr3_length: 14; j_call: TRBJ1-2; v_call: TRBV27; cdr3_nt: TGTGCCAGCAGTTTATTTCAGGGGGATTATGGCTACACCTTC; cdr3_aa: CASSLFQGDYGYTF
d_call: -; clone_size: few; cdr3_length: 13; j_call: TRBJ1-2; v_call: TRBV3-1; cdr3_nt: TGTGCCAGCAGCCAACAGACAAGCTATGGCTACACCTTC; cdr3_aa: CASSQQTSYGYTF
d_call: -; clone_size: -; cdr3_length: 18; j_call: TRBJ1-2; v_call: TRBV19; cdr3_nt: TGTGCCAGTAGTATAGGAGGATGGGGCTTACCTTTCTACTATGGCTACACCTTC; cdr3_aa: CASSIGGWGLPFYYGYTF
d_call: -; clone_size: few; cdr3_length: 15; j_call: TRBJ1-6; v_call: TRBV9; cdr3_nt: TGTGCCAGCAGCCCCCGGGACGGTTATAATTCACCCCTCCACTTT; cdr3_aa: CASSPRDGYNSPLHF
d_call: -; clone_size: many; cdr3_length: 17; j_call: TRBJ2-7; v_call: TRBV20-1; cdr3_nt: TGCAGTGCTAGTTCCGGTAGCGGATCTCCTAGCTCCTACGAGCAGTACTTC; cdr3_aa: CSASSGSGSPSSYEQYF
d_call: -; clone_size: many; cdr3_length: 16; j_call: TRBJ2-1; v_call: TRBV24-1; cdr3_nt: TGTGCCACCAGTGATGCCTCCAGGAACACCTACAATGAGCAGTTCTTC; cdr3_aa: CATSDASRNTYNEQFF
d_call: -; clone_size: once; cdr3_length: 15; j_call: TRBJ1-1; v_call: TRBV28; cdr3_nt: TGTGCCAGCAGTCCCCCGTTCGTGGGGGCGCGTAAAGCTTTCTTT; cdr3_aa: CASSPPFVGARKAFF
d_call: -; clone_size: many; cdr3_length: 14; j_call: TRBJ1-6; v_call: TRBV11-2; cdr3_nt: TGTGCCAGCAGCTTCCAGGGGATAGAGTCACCCCTCCACTTT; cdr3_aa: CASSFQGIESPLHF
d_call: TRBD2; clone_size: -; cdr3_length: 15; j_call: TRBJ2-2; v_call: TRBV6-2/TRBV6-3; cdr3_nt: TGTGCCGTTCCGACTAGCGGGTATCCAGGCGGGGAGCTGTTTTTT; cdr3_aa: CAVPTSGYPGGELFF
d_call: -; clone_size: few; cdr3_length: 13; j_call: TRBJ2-2; v_call: TRBV5-1; cdr3_nt: TGCGCCAGCAGCTACGAGGGTACCGGGGAGCTGTTTTTT; cdr3_aa: CASSYEGTGELFF
d_call: -; clone_size: many; cdr3_length: 12; j_call: TRBJ2-7; v_call: TRBV20-1; cdr3_nt: TGCAGTGCTAGAGAACAGGCCTACGAGCAGTACTTC; cdr3_aa: CSAREQAYEQYF
d_call: TRBD1; clone_size: few; cdr3_length: 15; j_call: TRBJ1-6; v_call: TRBV24-1; cdr3_nt: TGTGCCACCAGTGTTCGGGGACAGTATAATTCACCCCTCCACTTT; cdr3_aa: CATSVRGQYNSPLHF
d_call: -; clone_size: -; cdr3_length: 15; j_call: TRBJ1-5; v_call: TRBV2; cdr3_nt: TGTGCCAGCAGTGAGGATCACAGGAGAGGCCAGCCCCAGCATTTT; cdr3_aa: CASSEDHRRGQPQHF
d_call: -; clone_size: many; cdr3_length: 11; j_call: TRBJ1-1; v_call: TRBV20-1; cdr3_nt: TGCAGTGCGCCCAGGAACACTGAAGCTTTCTTT; cdr3_aa: CSAPRNTEAFF
d_call: -; clone_size: many; cdr3_length: 13; j_call: TRBJ1-4; v_call: TRBV20-1; cdr3_nt: TGCAGTGCTCTTGGTGCAACTAATGAAAAACTGTTTTTT; cdr3_aa: CSALGATNEKLFF